The 23 T cell receptor beta chains presented below share a single source sample, sequenced in a study of spatial heterogeneity in lung cancer. From the 5' RACE reads, TCRdb called clonotypes with MiXCR, one entry per CDR3 protein. The profile shows under 75,000 distinct CDR3 sequences, around 8.9% of them singletons. Time point described: blood at routine non-recurrence follow-up after resection. Sequencing was performed on PBMCs, taken at follow-up. Receptor source: a female donor with early-stage non-small cell lung cancer.

This clonotype was detected ten times or more. The chain employs TRBV18 and TRBJ1-4; weak D call: TRBD1 (5 bases). This CDR3 has 17 amino acids. Germline CDR1 and CDR2: KGHSH and LQKENI. Trimming took off 2 bases at V and 3 bases at J, with 16 bases between the two ends. DNA of the CDR3: TGTGCCAGCTCACCATCACGAGGCGGGGCTTCTAATGAAAAACTGTTTTTT. Its translation: CASSPSRGGASNEKLFF.

The chain uses TRBV4-1 and TRBJ2-1, with D maybe TRBD1 (5 bases). The CDR3 spans 13 residues. Germline loops: CDR1 MGHRA, CDR2 YSYEKL. V lost 0 bases to trimming and J lost 13 bases, with 13 bases between them. This chain's CDR3 is CASSQDIRVRQFF. CDR3 coding DNA: TGCGCCAGCAGCCAAGATATCAGGGTCCGTCAGTTCTTC.

This clonotype was observed at least ten times. V is TRBV6-5 and J is TRBJ2-7; 7 bases are a match to TRBD1. The CDR3 totals 14 residues. The J segment lost 2 bases and the V segment lost 8 bases, leaving 9 bases of the junction unmatched. CDR1 and CDR2 from the germline V gene are MNHEY and SVGAGI. The CDR3 is CASWEPGQPYEQYF. CDR3 nucleotide sequence: TGTGCCAGCTGGGAGCCGGGACAGCCCTACGAGCAGTACTTC.

The rearrangement links TRBV10-3 to TRBJ2-7, with D maybe TRBD2 (6 bases). Germline assignment: CDR1 ENHRY and CDR2 SYGVKD. Trimming shortened V by 0 bases and J by 5 bases, and 20 bases separated the two germline ends. The CDR3 runs 17 residues. The CDR3 region has the DNA TGTGCCATCAGTGAGTCGGGTAGGGAGGCCCCGGGAGACGAGCAGTACTTC. Residues: CAISESGREAPGDEQYF.

This clonotype was seen repeatedly, ten times or more. The chain recombines TRBV7-2 with TRBJ2-1; D is undetermined. V gave up 4 bases and J gave up 4 bases, with 5 bases separating them. Per germline, CDR1 SGHTA and CDR2 FQGNSA. The length of the CDR3 is 12 residues. As DNA, the CDR3 is TGTGCCAGCAGCTACTCGTACAATGAGCAGTTCTTC. Translation: CASSYSYNEQFF.

At least ten counts were recorded for this clonotype. The CDR3 region is CASSIAGGPQTQYF. The DNA of the CDR3 is TGTGCCAGCAGTATAGCGGGAGGGCCGCAAACGCAGTATTTT. The chain uses TRBV2 and TRBJ2-3; TRBD2 aligns across 11 bases. In germline, CDR1 is SNHLY, CDR2 FYNNEI. The CDR3 length is 14 residues. The junction had 7 bases not matched to a gene; V was cut back by 5 bases and J by 9 bases.

Concerning this clonotype: The junction departs from the called germline gene at one end, perhaps through a read error. This chain joins TRBV27 and TRBJ2-7, with D possibly being TRBD2 (5 bases). Germline CDR1 is MNHEY and CDR2 is SMNVEV (reference sequence). CDR3 length equals 12 residues. The chain's CDR3 is CASRGLSYVQYF. As DNA, the CDR3 is TGTGCCAGCCGAGGGTTATCCTACGTGCAGTACTTC.

This clonotype was observed a handful of times. The CDR3: CASSPRGTGELFF. DNA of the CDR3: TGTGCCAGCAGCCCTCGGGGAACCGGGGAGCTGTTTTTT. The V call is TRBV3-1, the J call TRBJ2-2; tentatively, D is TRBD2 (5 bases). The V end lost 4 bases, the J end lost 5 bases, and 8 bases lay between the germline ends. The CDR3 is made up of 13 amino acids. Per germline, CDR1 LGHDT and CDR2 YNNKEL (reference sequence).

This clonotype was detected many times. This sequence joins TRBV28 and TRBJ1-1, with unresolved D. Trimming removed 8 bases at V and 4 bases at J, with 14 bases between. Germline values: CDR1 MDHEN, CDR2 SYDVKM. This CDR3 is built from 13 residues. The CDR3 here is CASFFESGTEAFF. The CDR3, as DNA: TGTGCCAGCTTCTTCGAAAGTGGCACTGAAGCTTTCTTT.

The table lists this clonotype with many counts. V is TRBV7-9 and J is TRBJ2-6; D gene ambiguous. V was shortened by 1 base and J by 0 bases, with 4 bases between the two germline ends. CDR3 length equals 15 residues. Germline V gives CDR1 SEHNR, CDR2 FQNEAQ (reference sequence). CDR3 sequence (DNA): TGTGCCAGCAGCTTAGGCAGCTCTGGGGCCAACGTCCTGACTTTC. Protein product: CASSLGSSGANVLTF.

This clonotype was picked up many times. The chain recombines TRBV7-9 with TRBJ2-3; a possible D gene is TRBD2 (5 bases). Trimming stripped 3 bases from V and 8 bases from J, with 9 bases between. From germline, CDR1 is SEHNR and CDR2 FQNEAQ (reference sequence). The CDR3 spans 12 residues. The CDR3 DNA is TGTGCCAGCAGCTTTCCACGGGGTACGCAGTATTTT. It encodes CASSFPRGTQYF.

This chain connects TRBV7-9 to TRBJ2-7; 7 bases map to TRBD2. With V trimmed by 4 bases and J by 0 bases, 6 bases remained unmatched. The CDR3 consists of 15 residues. CDR1 is SEHNR and CDR2 is FQNEAQ in the germline V gene (reference sequence). The CDR3 spells CASSSQGGGSYEQYF. The DNA for the CDR3 is TGTGCCAGCAGCTCTCAGGGCGGGGGCTCCTACGAGCAGTACTTC.

At least ten counts were recorded for this clonotype. The chain combines TRBV18 with TRBJ1-1, with no clear D. Trimming left V 2 bases short and J 4 bases short, with 11 bases between. Germline V gene sequence: CDR1 KGHSH, CDR2 LQKENI. The CDR3 is 14 residues long. CDR3 amino acids: CASSPGERGTEAFF. The CDR3 DNA follows: TGTGCCAGCTCACCAGGGGAGCGAGGCACTGAAGCTTTCTTT. Supplemented by reference TRBV18 and TRBJ1-1, the full variable domain reads NAGVMQNPRHLVRRRGQEARLRCSPMKGHSHVYWYRQLPEEGLKFMVYLQKENIIDESGMPKERFSAEFPKEGPSILRIQQVVRGDSAAYFCASSPGERGTEAFFGQGTRLTVV.

This clonotype was observed a handful of times. The rearrangement uses TRBV5-1 and TRBJ2-3; 10 bases map to TRBD1. V was pared by 4 bases and J by 5 bases, with 4 bases of the junction left unmatched. The CDR3 sequence is 14 residues long. Germline assignment: CDR1 SGHRS and CDR2 YFSETQ. CDR3 coding DNA: TGCGCCAGCAGCAAGGGACAGGGGTTAGATACGCAGTATTTT. Translation: CASSKGQGLDTQYF.

This clonotype showed up many times. V usage is TRBV2 and J usage is TRBJ2-1, with D possibly matching TRBD2 (6 bases). The CDR3 runs 15 residues. The germline gives CDR1 SNHLY, CDR2 FYNNEI. V shed 6 bases and J shed 2 bases, with 14 bases lying between them. The CDR3 DNA sequence: TGTGCCAGCAGGCGGGGCGCGAAAACCTACAATGAGCAGTTCTTC. Its protein is CASRRGAKTYNEQFF. Filled out from reference TRBV2 and TRBJ2-1, the complete variable domain reads EPEVTQTPSHQVTQMGQEVILRCVPISNHLYFYWYRQILGQKVEFLVSFYNNEISEKSEIFDDQFSVERPDGSNFTLKIRSTKLEDSAMYFCASRRGAKTYNEQFFGPGTRLTVL.

This clonotype showed up many times. The chain combines TRBV5-1 with TRBJ2-7, with 8 bases matching TRBD1. The trim removed 0 bases at V and 3 bases at J, leaving 14 bases unmatched. The CDR3 loop spans 18 amino acids. CDR1 and CDR2 (germline): SGHRS, YFSETQ. CDR3 DNA sequence: TGCGCCAGCAGCTTGGCCCCAGGGGGCGGCCTGGAAAGCTACGAGCAGTACTTC. Residues: CASSLAPGGGLESYEQYF.

This clonotype was seen ten or more times. V and J are TRBV4-1 and TRBJ1-1; 8 bases are a match to TRBD1. This CDR3 is 14 amino acids long. Looked up from germline, CDR1 is MGHRA and CDR2 is YSYEKL. The J segment lost 4 bases and the V segment lost 4 bases, leaving 5 bases of the junction unmatched. The CDR3 loop is CASSPYRGGTEAFF. CDR3 DNA sequence: TGCGCCAGCAGCCCTTACAGGGGGGGCACTGAAGCTTTCTTT.

The chain uses TRBV29-1 and TRBJ1-1; D unresolved. Germline-derived CDR1 and CDR2 are SQVTM and ANQGSEA. There are 13 residues in the CDR3. V lost 2 bases and J lost 0, with 7 bases in between. CDR3 loop: CSVEPRVNTEAFF. The CDR3, as DNA: TGCAGCGTTGAACCTAGGGTGAACACTGAAGCTTTCTTT.

This clonotype was picked up many times. V usage is TRBV10-3 and J usage is TRBJ1-2; no clear D. CDR1 and CDR2 (germline): ENHRY, SYGVKD. V gave up 4 bases and J gave up 2 bases, with 11 bases separating them. The CDR3 length is 14 residues. The CDR3: CAISAGRGNYGYTF. CDR3 in DNA: TGTGCCATCAGTGCCGGCCGAGGCAACTATGGCTACACCTTC.

The DNA for the CDR3 is TGTGCCAGCAGCAAATGCTTAGCGCGTAGACTAGCCGTGGCCGGGGAGCTGTTTTTT. It translates to CASSKCLARRLAVAGELFF. The chain links TRBV21-1 to TRBJ2-2; the table's D call TRBD2 went unverified against the DNA. TRBV21-1 is a known pseudogene. The CDR3 is 19 amino acids.

This clonotype was recorded a few times. This chain connects TRBV18 to TRBJ2-1; D gene uncertain. V was clipped by 3 bases and J by 2 bases, with 17 bases between them. The CDR3 totals 17 residues. Germline CDR1 KGHSH, CDR2 LQKENI. CDR3 sequence: CASSPSSAPNPYNEQFF. CDR3 nucleotide sequence: TGTGCCAGCTCACCTTCGTCGGCACCGAACCCCTACAATGAGCAGTTCTTC.

This clonotype has ten or more counts. J is TRBJ1-4 and V is TRBV3-1; tentatively, D is TRBD1 (6 bases). This CDR3 has 15 amino acids. Looked up from germline, CDR1 is LGHDT and CDR2 is YNNKEL (reference sequence). Between the trimmed V and J ends, which lost 3 bases and 7 bases, there was a span of 15 bases. DNA of the CDR3: TGTGCCAGCAGCCAGACGACGGGGGGCGTTGAAAAACTGTTTTTT. This translates into CASSQTTGGVEKLFF.

The V call is TRBV6-5, the J call TRBJ2-1; D ambiguous. Per germline, CDR1 MNHEY and CDR2 SVGAGI. V lost 7 bases and J lost 0, with 13 bases in between. This CDR3 is 15 amino acids long. The CDR3 region is CASNPTLSSYNEQFF. CDR3 bases: TGTGCCAGCAACCCGACTCTGAGCTCCTACAATGAGCAGTTCTTC.